This T cell receptor (beta chain) was sequenced in a study of tumor-infiltrating lymphocytes in primary liver carcinoma. The length of the CDR3 is 15 residues. Looked up from germline, CDR1 is MNHEY and CDR2 is SVGAGI. The V end lost 5 bases, the J end lost 5 bases, and 18 bases lay between the germline ends. A primer matching the constant region was used to make TCR beta cDNA from approximately 520 ng of total RNA. Slightly modified ARM-PCR, run as three nested multiplex PCR rounds, produced the TCR beta libraries. TRBV1-TRBV30 forward primers paired with a C-beta reverse primer drove the first two PCR rounds, roughly 10 cycles each. TCRdb redid the calling of the multiplex PCR reads with MiXCR, one entry per CDR3 protein. The data show hundreds of thousands of distinct CDR3 sequences, around three fifths seen once. It was unsorted whole blood that yielded blood RNA, and germline DNA was also extracted. Prior to surgery, roughly 4 milliliters of peripheral blood were drawn.

The sample taken for sequencing was peripheral blood. The chain combines TRBV6-5 with TRBJ2-5; D may be TRBD2 (5 bases). The receptor comes from a woman aged 30 to 39 with primary liver carcinoma and hepatitis B virus infection. CDR3 residues: CASSDQVGGGETQYF. The CDR3 DNA follows: TGTGCCAGCAGTGACCAGGTGGGCGGCGGGGAGACCCAGTACTTC.